This T cell receptor (beta chain) was observed in a study of blood T cell repertoires in COVID-19. Study summary: The analysed material was cDNA or gDNA that came from T cells, B-cell-depleted T cells, or PBMCs.

CDR1 and CDR2 from the germline V gene are ENHRY and SYGVKD. The CDR3 loop spans 15 amino acids. With 7 bases clipped from V and 6 bases from J, the junction kept 4 bases outside the gene matches. Produced via immunoSEQ multiplex PCR; TCRdb's table is partial and in-frame only. The sample lists roughly 190,000 clones, approximately 85% seen once, with 6.5% to 10% in the top ten. This TCR was recovered from a woman aged 55-69 years with acute or convalescent COVID-19. Material: peripheral blood. The V call is TRBV10-3, the J call TRBJ2-1; 15 nucleotides agree with TRBD2. CDR3 bases: TGTGCCATCAAGGGACTAGCGGGAGGTTTCAATGAGCAGTTCTTC. Translation gives CAIKGLAGGFNEQFF.